This T cell receptor beta chain emerged from a study of blood T cells in healthy people across ages. Study findings and constraints: The recorded TCR beta diversity per million T cells decreased in a roughly linear manner with age.

Trimming took 4 bases from V and 4 from J; bases not matched to a gene: 6. Germline V CDR1 and CDR2: SQVTM, ANQGSEA. This CDR3 is 14 amino acids long. Worth noting for this clonotype: Its specificity is not known.

A second PCR, run for about 7 to 12 cycles, used a sample-barcoded 5' primer plus a J-beta primer mix. Each TCR beta cDNA got a 12-nucleotide random molecular identifier. MiXCR, run by TCRdb on the 5' RACE reads, gives a single entry per CDR3 protein. Of 450,000 to 650,000 distinct CDR3 sequences in the sample, approximately 25% are singletons; the top ten hold around 10%. The sample also formed part of further work on T cells of mothers and their children. This second study says: The authors added sample barcodes and 2-4 random nucleotides using the M1S primer of the second PCR. Related mother-child pairs shared slightly more overlap than unrelated pairs, but the difference was non-significant.

The clonotype comes from a boy aged 5-17 years in good health. The sample taken for sequencing was blood. This chain connects TRBV29-1 to TRBJ2-2, with 7 positions matching TRBD2. CDR3 region: CSVGPSGSTGELFF. CDR3 bases: TGCAGCGTTGGGCCTAGCGGAAGCACCGGGGAGCTGTTTTTT.